This T cell receptor (beta chain) is from a study of blood T cell repertoires in COVID-19. About the research overall: Spain, Italy and the United States supplied samples that represented acute and convalescent COVID-19. Sources were T cells, B-cell-depleted T cells, or PBMCs; the material itself was cDNA or gDNA.

This CDR3 has 16 amino acids. V was clipped by 2 bases and J by 4 bases; unmatched bases: 7. Per the germline V gene, CDR1 is SGHDT and CDR2 is YYEEEE. Original processing methods: Reference gene primer amplification gave nucleated cell count estimates. Produced via immunoSEQ multiplex PCR; TCRdb's table is partial and in-frame only. V, J and clone size derive from that table, while D and trimming were established from the DNA sequence. The table lists fewer than 300,000 clones, roughly 84% of them singletons. The chain combines TRBV5-6 with TRBJ2-2, with 8 bases lining up with TRBD1. The receptor was isolated from a woman between 18 and 30 years old with acute or convalescent COVID-19. The specimen was peripheral blood. In DNA, the CDR3 is TGTGCCAGCAGCTTACCGGACAGGGCGGGCACCGGGGAGCTGTTTTTT. Amino acid sequence: CASSLPDRAGTGELFF.